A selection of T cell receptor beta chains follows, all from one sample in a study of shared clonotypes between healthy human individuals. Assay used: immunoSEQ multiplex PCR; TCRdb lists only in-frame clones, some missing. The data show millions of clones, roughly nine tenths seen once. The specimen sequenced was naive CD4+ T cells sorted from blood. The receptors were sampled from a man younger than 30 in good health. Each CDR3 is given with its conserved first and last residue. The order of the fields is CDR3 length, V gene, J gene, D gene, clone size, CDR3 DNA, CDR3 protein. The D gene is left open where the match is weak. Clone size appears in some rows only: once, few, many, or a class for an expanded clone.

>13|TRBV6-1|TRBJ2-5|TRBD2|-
TGTGCCAGCAAGCGGGGGCGACAAGAGACCCAGTACTTC
CASKRGRQETQYF
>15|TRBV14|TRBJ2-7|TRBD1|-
TGTGCCAGCAGCCAGGGACAGGGGGCTTTCTACGAGCAGTACTTC
CASSQGQGAFYEQYF
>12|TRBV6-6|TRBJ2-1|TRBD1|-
TGTGCCAGCAGTACCCTACAGGGGGAGCAGTTCTTC
CASSTLQGEQFF
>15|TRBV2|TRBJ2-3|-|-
TGTGCCAGCAGTGGGCAATCCGCCGATACAGATACGCAGTATTTT
CASSGQSADTDTQYF
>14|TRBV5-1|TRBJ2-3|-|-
TGCGCCAGCAGCACCGCCGGTGCGACAGATACGCAGTATTTT
CASSTAGATDTQYF
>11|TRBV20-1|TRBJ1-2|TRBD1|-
TGCAGTGCCGACAGGGCGGACGGCTACACCTTC
CSADRADGYTF
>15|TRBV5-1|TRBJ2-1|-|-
TGCGCCAGCAGCCTTGACACAGGGTCTAGTAATGAGCAGTTCTTC
CASSLDTGSSNEQFF
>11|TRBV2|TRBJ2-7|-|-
TGTGCCAGCAGTGTATTGTACGAGCAGTACTTC
CASSVLYEQYF
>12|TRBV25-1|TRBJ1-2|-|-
TGTGCCAGCAGTGCAGTCAACTATGGCTACACCTTC
CASSAVNYGYTF
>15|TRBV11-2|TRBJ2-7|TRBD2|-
TGTGCCAGCAGCTTAGGACTAGCGGGAGCGGGTGAGCAGTACTTC
CASSLGLAGAGEQYF
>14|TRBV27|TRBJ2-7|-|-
TGTGCCAGCAGTTTAAAGGACAGCTCCTACGAGCAGTACTTC
CASSLKDSSYEQYF
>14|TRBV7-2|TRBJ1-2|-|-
TGTGCCAGCAGCCATAGGAACAGGAACTATGGCTACACCTTC
CASSHRNRNYGYTF
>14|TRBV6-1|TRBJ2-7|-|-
TGTGCCAGCAGTGTTGGTTCGATCTCCTACGAGCAGTACTTC
CASSVGSISYEQYF
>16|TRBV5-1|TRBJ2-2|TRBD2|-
TGCGCCAGCAGCTTTTGGGGACTAGGCATCACCGGGGAGCTGTTTTTT
CASSFWGLGITGELFF
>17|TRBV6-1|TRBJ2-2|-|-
TGTGCCAGCAGTGAACGCTGGGCGGGATTAGCCACCGGGGAGCTGTTTTTT
CASSERWAGLATGELFF
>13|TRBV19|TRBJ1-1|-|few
TGTGCCAGTAGTTTGGGGGGGAGCGGTGAAGCTTTCTTT
CASSLGGSGEAFF
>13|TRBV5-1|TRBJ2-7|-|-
TGCGCCAGCAGCCCGGGACAAACCTACGAGCAGTACTTC
CASSPGQTYEQYF
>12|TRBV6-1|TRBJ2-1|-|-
TGTGCCAGCAGTTCTCAGGGTAATGAGCAGTTCTTC
CASSSQGNEQFF
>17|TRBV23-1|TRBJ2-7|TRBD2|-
TGCGCCAGCAGTCAATCCGAGGGACTAGCGGGAGTCCACGAGCAGTACTTC
CASSQSEGLAGVHEQYF
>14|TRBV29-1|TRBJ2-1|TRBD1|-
TGCAGCGTGCCCGGGACAGCCTACAATAATGAGCAGTTCTTC
CSVPGTAYNNEQFF
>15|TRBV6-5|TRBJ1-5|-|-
TGTGCCAGCAGTTACTCGGGACAAGCAAATCAGCCCCAGCATTTT
CASSYSGQANQPQHF
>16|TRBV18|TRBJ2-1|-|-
TGTGCCAGCTCACCAAATCAACAGAGTAATTACAATGAGCAGTTCTTC
CASSPNQQSNYNEQFF